Following are 10 T cell receptor beta chains from one sample sequenced in a study of radiotherapy plus CTLA-4 blockade in lung cancer. Clones were sequenced by immunoSEQ multiplex PCR, and TCRdb holds only the in-frame ones, with some missing. The repertoire includes approximately 81,000 clones, more than 60% of them detected once, and approximately 3.9% sits in the top ten. The input for sequencing was peripheral blood, taken from a patient treated with radiotherapy plus ipilimumab. These receptors were collected from a human donor with non-small cell lung cancer who had a partial response to radiotherapy plus ipilimumab. Some clones in this sample may be carry-over from other donors' samples.

In its sample, this clone was seen once. The chain carries TRBV5-8 and TRBJ2-7; TRBD1 aligns across 8 bases. CDR1 and CDR2 from the germline V gene are SGHTS and YDEGEE. The J segment lost 7 bases and the V segment lost 3 bases, leaving 12 bases of the junction unmatched. This CDR3 region has 15 residues. In DNA, the CDR3 is TGTGCCAGCAGCTCACGGGTAAGGACAGGGCGAGAGCAGTACTTC. It specifies CASSSRVRTGREQYF.

The rearrangement joins TRBV27 to TRBJ1-5, with TRBD1 identical over 8 bases. CDR1 MNHEY and CDR2 SMNVEV come from the germline V gene (reference sequence). The CDR3 consists of 14 residues. With 6 bases clipped from V and 7 bases from J, the junction kept 8 bases outside the gene matches. The DNA of the CDR3 is TGTGCCAGCAGCTATACAGGGGGAAAGCAGCCCCAGCATTTT. Translated, it gives CASSYTGGKQPQHF.

CDR3 nucleotide sequence: TGTGCCAGCAGTGGTGACAGGGGGATCGCCGGTGATTCACCCCTCCACTTT. It specifies CASSGDRGIAGDSPLHF. The genes are TRBV6-1 and TRBJ1-6, with TRBD1 matching 9 bases. Looked up from germline, CDR1 is MNHNS and CDR2 is SASEGT. The V and J ends lost 4 bases and 8 bases, in that order; junction bases with no gene match: 12. The CDR3 contains 17 residues.

This clone has just a few counts. This chain connects TRBV11-2 to TRBJ1-1; the match to TRBD1 covers 9 bases. This CDR3 comprises 13 residues. Germline V gene sequence: CDR1 SGHAT, CDR2 FQNNGV. Germline trimming cut 4 bases from V and 7 bases from J; bases unmatched to any gene: 4. The CDR3 region is CASSSPDRGEAFF. DNA of the CDR3: TGTGCCAGCAGCTCTCCGGACAGGGGTGAAGCTTTCTTT.

This chain connects TRBV13 to TRBJ1-1; D possibly corresponds to TRBD1 (5 bases). This CDR3 is 17 amino acids long. V was pared by 3 bases and J by 3 bases, with 20 bases between. Germline V gene lookup returns CDR1 PRHDT and CDR2 FYEKMQ (reference sequence). The CDR3 loop is CASSFKGGFGGDTEAFF. In nucleotides, the CDR3 is TGTGCCAGCAGCTTTAAGGGCGGTTTTGGGGGGGACACTGAAGCTTTCTTT.

This sequence joins TRBV10-3 and TRBJ2-1; TRBD2 matches 10 bases. Trimming removed 3 bases from V and 5 bases from J; junction bases left unmatched: 7. From germline, CDR1 is ENHRY and CDR2 SYGVKD. This CDR3 comprises 16 residues. The CDR3 region is CAISEPPAGGHNEQFF. The CDR3 nucleotides read TGTGCCATCAGTGAACCTCCAGCGGGAGGGCACAATGAGCAGTTCTTC.

The chain employs TRBV4-2 and TRBJ2-5, with TRBD2 matching over 11 bases. CDR3 size: 18 residues. Per the germline V gene, CDR1 is LGHNA and CDR2 is YNFKEQ. The junction had 8 bases not matched to a gene; V was cut back by 1 base and J by 1 base. The CDR3 coding sequence is TGTGCCAGCAGCCAAGGACTAGCGGGGAACTCCCTCCAAGAGACCCAGTACTTC. The encoded protein is CASSQGLAGNSLQETQYF.

The J gene is TRBJ2-7, the V gene TRBV21-1; no check of the table's D call, TRBD2, against the DNA was made. TRBV21-1 counts as a pseudogene. The CDR3 has 17 residues. Here the CDR3 reads CASSKKGASGGTYEQYF. DNA of the CDR3: TGTGCCAGCAGCAAAAAGGGTGCTAGCGGGGGAACCTACGAGCAGTACTTC.

V usage is TRBV10-3 and J usage is TRBJ2-3; D gene ambiguous. The germline V and J ends were trimmed by 6 bases and 0 bases, with 19 bases remaining between them. CDR1 and CDR2 (germline): ENHRY, SYGVKD. There are 17 residues in the CDR3. The CDR3 sequence is CAIRSMVTLTSTDTQYF. CDR3 nucleotides: TGTGCCATCAGATCCATGGTTACTTTGACTAGCACAGATACGCAGTATTTT.

This clone was found once. The chain combines TRBV27 with TRBJ2-3; TRBD2 aligns across 11 bases. Germline V gene data show CDR1 as MNHEY and CDR2 as SMNVEV (reference sequence). Germline trimming cut 5 bases from V and 1 base from J; bases unmatched to any gene: 5. This CDR3 is built from 16 residues. CDR3 in amino acids: CASSTRLAGRTDTQYF. The CDR3 DNA follows: TGTGCCAGCAGTACCCGACTAGCGGGACGCACAGATACGCAGTATTTT.